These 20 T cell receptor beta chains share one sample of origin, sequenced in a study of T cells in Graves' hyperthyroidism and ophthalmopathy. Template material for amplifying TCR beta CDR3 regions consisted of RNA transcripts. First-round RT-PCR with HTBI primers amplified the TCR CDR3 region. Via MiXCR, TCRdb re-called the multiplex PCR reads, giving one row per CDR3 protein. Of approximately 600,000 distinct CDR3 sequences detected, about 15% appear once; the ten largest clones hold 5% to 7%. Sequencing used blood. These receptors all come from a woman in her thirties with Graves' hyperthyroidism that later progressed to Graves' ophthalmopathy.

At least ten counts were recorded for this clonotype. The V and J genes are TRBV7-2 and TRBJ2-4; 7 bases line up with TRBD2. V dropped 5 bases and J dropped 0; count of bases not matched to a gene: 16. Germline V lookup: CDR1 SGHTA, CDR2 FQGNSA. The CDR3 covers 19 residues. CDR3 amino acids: CASSLLSGGRWQAKNIQYF. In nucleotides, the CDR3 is TGTGCCAGCAGCCTCCTGTCCGGGGGGAGATGGCAAGCCAAAAACATTCAGTACTTC.

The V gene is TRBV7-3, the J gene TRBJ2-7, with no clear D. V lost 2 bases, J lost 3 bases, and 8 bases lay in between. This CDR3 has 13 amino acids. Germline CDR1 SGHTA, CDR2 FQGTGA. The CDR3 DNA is TGTGCCAGCAGCTTATATGCTTACTACGAGCAGTACTTC. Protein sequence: CASSLYAYYEQYF.

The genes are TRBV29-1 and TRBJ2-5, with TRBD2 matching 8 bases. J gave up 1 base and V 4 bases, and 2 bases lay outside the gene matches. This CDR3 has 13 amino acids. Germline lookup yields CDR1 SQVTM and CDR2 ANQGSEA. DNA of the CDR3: TGCAGCGTTGCGCGGGGGGCCCAAGAGACCCAGTACTTC. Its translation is CSVARGAQETQYF.

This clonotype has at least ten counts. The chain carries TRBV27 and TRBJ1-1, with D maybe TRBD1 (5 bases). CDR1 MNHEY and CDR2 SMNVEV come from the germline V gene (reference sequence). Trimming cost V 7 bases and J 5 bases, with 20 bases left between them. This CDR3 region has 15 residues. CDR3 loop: CASTRPTSWGTEAFF. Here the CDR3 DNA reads TGTGCCAGCACACGACCGACCTCATGGGGGACTGAAGCTTTCTTT.

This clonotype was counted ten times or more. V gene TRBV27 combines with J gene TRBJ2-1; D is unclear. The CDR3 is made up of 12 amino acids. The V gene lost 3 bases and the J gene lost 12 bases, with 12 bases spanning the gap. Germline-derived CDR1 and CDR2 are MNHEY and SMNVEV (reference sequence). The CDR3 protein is CASSLSGHGQFF. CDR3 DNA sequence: TGTGCCAGCAGTTTGAGTGGGCACGGGCAGTTCTTC.

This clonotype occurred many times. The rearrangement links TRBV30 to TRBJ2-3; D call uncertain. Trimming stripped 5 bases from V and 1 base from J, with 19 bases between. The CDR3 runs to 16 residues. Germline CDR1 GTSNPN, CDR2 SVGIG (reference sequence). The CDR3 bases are TGTGCCTGGGGGGTGTCCCAAAGTGTGGGCACAGATACGCAGTATTTT. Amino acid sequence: CAWGVSQSVGTDTQYF.

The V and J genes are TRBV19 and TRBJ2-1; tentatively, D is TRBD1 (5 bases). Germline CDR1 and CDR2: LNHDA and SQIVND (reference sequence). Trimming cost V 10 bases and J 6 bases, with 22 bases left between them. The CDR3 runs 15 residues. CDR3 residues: CATRRTGQGGNEQFF. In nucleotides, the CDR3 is TGTGCCACCCGGCGGACGGGCCAGGGTGGCAATGAGCAGTTCTTC.

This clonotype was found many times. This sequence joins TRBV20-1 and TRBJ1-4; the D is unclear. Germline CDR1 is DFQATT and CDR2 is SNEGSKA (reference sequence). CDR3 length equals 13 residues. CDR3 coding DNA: TGCAGCACCGCTCAAGGCACTAATGAAAAACTGTTTTTT. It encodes CSTAQGTNEKLFF.

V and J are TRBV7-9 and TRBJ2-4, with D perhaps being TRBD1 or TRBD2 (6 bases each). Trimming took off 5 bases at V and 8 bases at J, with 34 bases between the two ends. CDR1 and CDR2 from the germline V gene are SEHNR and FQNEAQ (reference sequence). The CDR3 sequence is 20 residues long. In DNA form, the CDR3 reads TGTGCCAGCAGCCCCTTGGGGCAGCGGCCCCCGAACACCGGGGGCTACATTCAGTACTTC. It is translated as CASSPLGQRPPNTGGYIQYF.

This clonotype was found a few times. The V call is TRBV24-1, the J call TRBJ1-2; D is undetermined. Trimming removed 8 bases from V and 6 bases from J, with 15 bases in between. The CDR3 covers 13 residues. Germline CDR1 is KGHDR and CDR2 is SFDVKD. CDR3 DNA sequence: TGTGCCACCACCAGAGATGGGCATGATGGCTACACCTTC. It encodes CATTRDGHDGYTF.

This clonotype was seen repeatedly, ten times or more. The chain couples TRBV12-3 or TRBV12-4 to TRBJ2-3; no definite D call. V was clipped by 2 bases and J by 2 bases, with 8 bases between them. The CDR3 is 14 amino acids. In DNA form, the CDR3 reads TGTGCCAGCAGTTTAACGCAGTACACAGATACGCAGTATTTT. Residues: CASSLTQYTDTQYF.

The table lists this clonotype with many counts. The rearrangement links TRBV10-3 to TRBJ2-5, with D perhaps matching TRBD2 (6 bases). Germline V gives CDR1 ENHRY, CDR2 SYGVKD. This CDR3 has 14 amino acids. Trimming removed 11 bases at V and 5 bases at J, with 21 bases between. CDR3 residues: CAGSGGKGEETQYF. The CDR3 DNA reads TGTGCCGGGTCCGGCGGGAAGGGAGAGGAGACCCAGTACTTC.

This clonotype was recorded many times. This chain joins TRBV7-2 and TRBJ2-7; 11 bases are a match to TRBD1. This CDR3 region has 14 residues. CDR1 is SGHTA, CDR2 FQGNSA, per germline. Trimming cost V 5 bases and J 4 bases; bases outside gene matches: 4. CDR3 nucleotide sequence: TGTGCCAGCAGCCCGGACAGGGGGCCTTACGAGCAGTACTTC. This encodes CASSPDRGPYEQYF. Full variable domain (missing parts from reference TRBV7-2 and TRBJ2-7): GAGVSQSPSNKVTEKGKDVELRCDPISGHTALYWYRQSLGQGLEFLIYFQGNSAPDKSGLPSDRFSAERTGGSVSTLTIQRTQQEDSAVYLCASSPDRGPYEQYFGPGTRLTVT.

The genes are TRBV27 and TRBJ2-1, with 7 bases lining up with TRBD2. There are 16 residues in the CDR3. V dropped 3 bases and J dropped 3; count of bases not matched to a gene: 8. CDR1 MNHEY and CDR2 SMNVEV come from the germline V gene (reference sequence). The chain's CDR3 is CASSFSGRSYYNEQFF. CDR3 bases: TGTGCCAGCAGTTTTTCCGGGAGGAGTTACTACAATGAGCAGTTCTTC.

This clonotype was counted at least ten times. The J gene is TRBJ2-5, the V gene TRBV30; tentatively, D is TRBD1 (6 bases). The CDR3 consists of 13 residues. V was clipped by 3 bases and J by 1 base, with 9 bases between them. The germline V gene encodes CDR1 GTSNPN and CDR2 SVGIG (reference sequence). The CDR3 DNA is TGTGCCTGGAGGGTAGGGGGCCAAGAGACCCAGTACTTC. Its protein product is CAWRVGGQETQYF.

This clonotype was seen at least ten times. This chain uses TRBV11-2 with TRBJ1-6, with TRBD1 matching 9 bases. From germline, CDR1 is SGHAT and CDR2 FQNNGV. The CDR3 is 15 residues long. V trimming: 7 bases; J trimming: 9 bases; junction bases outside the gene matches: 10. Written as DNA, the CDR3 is TGTGCCAGCACTCGGACCGGGACAGGGCTTTCACCCCTCCACTTT. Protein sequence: CASTRTGTGLSPLHF.

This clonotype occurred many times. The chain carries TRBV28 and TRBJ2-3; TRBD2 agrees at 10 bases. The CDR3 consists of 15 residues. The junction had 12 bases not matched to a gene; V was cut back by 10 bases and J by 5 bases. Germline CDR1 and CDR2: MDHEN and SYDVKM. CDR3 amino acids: CATSGASGSGDTQYF. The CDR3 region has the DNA TGTGCCACCTCCGGGGCTAGCGGGAGTGGAGATACGCAGTATTTT.

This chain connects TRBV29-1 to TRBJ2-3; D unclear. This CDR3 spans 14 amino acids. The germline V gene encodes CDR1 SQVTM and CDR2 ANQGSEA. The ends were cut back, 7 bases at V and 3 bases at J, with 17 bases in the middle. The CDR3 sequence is CSARSWKVTDTQYF. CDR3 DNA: TGCAGCGCCCGTTCCTGGAAGGTGACAGATACGCAGTATTTT.

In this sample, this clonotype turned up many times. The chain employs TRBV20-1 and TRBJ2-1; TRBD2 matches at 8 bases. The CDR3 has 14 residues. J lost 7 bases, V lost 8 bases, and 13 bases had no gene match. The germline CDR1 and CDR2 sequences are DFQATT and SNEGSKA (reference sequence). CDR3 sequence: CSPNRREGKNEQFF. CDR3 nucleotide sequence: TGCAGTCCCAACCGACGGGAGGGCAAGAATGAGCAGTTCTTC.

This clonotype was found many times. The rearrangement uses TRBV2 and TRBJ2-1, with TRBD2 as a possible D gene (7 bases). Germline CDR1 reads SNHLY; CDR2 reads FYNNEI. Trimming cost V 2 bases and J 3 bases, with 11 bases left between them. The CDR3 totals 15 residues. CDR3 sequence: CASSESGGLYNEQFF. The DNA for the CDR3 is TGTGCCAGCAGTGAATCGGGGGGCCTCTACAATGAGCAGTTCTTC.